This T cell receptor (beta chain) was identified in a study of T cells in Graves' hyperthyroidism and ophthalmopathy. The CDR3 length is 14 residues. The V gene lost 3 bases and the J gene lost 4 bases, with 12 bases spanning the gap. Amplified TCR beta CDR3 regions came from RNA transcripts. The primer set for the first-round RT-PCR of the TCR CDR3 was HTBI. A single record per CDR3 protein comes from TCRdb applying MiXCR to the multiplex PCR reads. The table lists about 270,000 distinct CDR3 sequences, around 26% of them singletons, with 35% in the top ten. At least 3 on the Clinical Activity Score was recorded for ophthalmopathy patients, who also had NOSPECS grade at least 4 and duration under 3 months. This clonotype came up many times.

The sequenced sample was blood. This chain connects TRBV12-3 or TRBV12-4 to TRBJ2-5; maybe TRBD2 (6 bases). The sequence was obtained from a woman aged 40 to 50 with Graves' ophthalmopathy. CDR3 nucleotides: TGTGCCAGCAGTTTTACGGGAGTGCCAGAGACCCAGTACTTC. This gives the protein CASSFTGVPETQYF.